Listed here are 25 T cell receptor beta chains from one sample, sequenced in a study of cytomegalovirus exposure and HLA in healthy donors. Researchers ran the PCR with 60 Vbeta and 13 Jbeta primers. Only in-frame clones appear in the TCRdb table, and some are missing; sequencing was by immunoSEQ multiplex PCR. The table shows about 150,000 clones, with around 82% occurring only once. The sample consisted of PBMCs. The receptors stem from a woman aged 50 to 60 in good health and CMV-seropositive.

The chain links TRBV27 to TRBJ1-1, with a tentative D call TRBD1 (5 bases). The CDR3 loop spans 14 amino acids. V was trimmed by 6 bases and J by 4 bases, leaving 15 bases between them. Germline CDR1 reads MNHEY; CDR2 reads SMNVEV (reference sequence). This chain's CDR3 is CASSPRGRGTEAFF. CDR3 coding DNA: TGTGCCAGCAGCCCCCGAGGGAGGGGCACTGAAGCTTTCTTT.

V gene TRBV4-3 combines with J gene TRBJ1-2; weak D call: TRBD1 (5 bases). The CDR3 runs to 14 residues. From germline, CDR1 is LGHNA and CDR2 YSLEER. Trimming pared 0 bases from V and 6 bases from J, leaving 11 bases between. Written as DNA, the CDR3 is TGCGCCAGCAGCCAAGATGGCAGGGTGGATGGCTACACCTTC. Its protein is CASSQDGRVDGYTF.

To note about this clone: An end of the junction differs from the germline gene, which may be a read error. The rearrangement links TRBV5-8 to TRBJ2-5; D gene unclear. This CDR3 contains 13 residues. Germline-derived CDR1 and CDR2 are SGHTS and YDEGEE. The CDR3: CASNLKKSETQYF. CDR3 bases: TGTGCCAGCAACTTGAAAAAATCGGAGACCCAGTACTTC.

The chain is built from TRBV5-1 and TRBJ1-4; 8 bases agree with TRBD1. The germline gives CDR1 SGHRS, CDR2 YFSETQ. V was clipped by 2 bases and J by 8 bases; unmatched bases: 8. This CDR3 contains 15 residues. As DNA, the CDR3 is TGCGCCAGCAGCTTTCAGGGGGCGAAAGGAGAAAAACTGTTTTTT. Residues: CASSFQGAKGEKLFF.

This sequence joins TRBV25-1 and TRBJ1-4; 7 nucleotides align to TRBD1. The ends lost 6 bases at V and 8 bases at J; junction bases unmatched: 6. The CDR3 extends over 13 amino acids. The germline V gene has CDR1 MGHDK and CDR2 SYGVNS. Here the CDR3 reads CASRGQDQEKLFF. In DNA, the CDR3 is TGTGCCAGCAGAGGACAGGACCAAGAAAAACTGTTTTTT.

This sequence joins TRBV19 and TRBJ1-5; D remains unclear. Trimming cost V 5 bases and J 0 bases, with 11 bases left between them. Germline-derived CDR1 and CDR2 are LNHDA and SQIVND (reference sequence). CDR3 size: 15 residues. The CDR3 DNA sequence: TGTGCCAGTAGTCCCACAGTCTCTAGCAATCAGCCCCAGCATTTT. As protein: CASSPTVSSNQPQHF. The variable domain in full, with the rest retrieved from reference TRBV19 and TRBJ1-5, is DGGITQSPKYLFRKEGQNVTLSCEQNLNHDAMYWYRQDPGQGLRLIYYSQIVNDFQKGDIAEGYSVSREKKESFPLTVTSAQKNPTAFYLCASSPTVSSNQPQHFGDGTRLSIL.

The J gene is TRBJ2-7, the V gene TRBV7-9, with TRBD1 as a possible D gene (6 bases). The germline gives CDR1 SEHNR, CDR2 FQNEAQ (reference sequence). This CDR3 spans 14 amino acids. The V gene lost 2 bases and the J gene lost 2 bases, with 10 bases spanning the gap. CDR3 in DNA: TGTGCCAGCAGCTTATCAACAGGGCCCTACGAGCAGTACTTC. Its protein product is CASSLSTGPYEQYF.

The V gene is TRBV5-1, the J gene TRBJ2-3; 10 bases align to TRBD2. The trim removed 3 bases at V and 2 bases at J, leaving 9 bases unmatched. CDR1 and CDR2 from the germline V gene are SGHRS and YFSETQ. This CDR3 region has 17 residues. CDR3 coding DNA: TGCGCCAGCAGCTCTAAATTACTAGCGGGGAACACAGATACGCAGTATTTT. The encoded protein is CASSSKLLAGNTDTQYF.

This chain links TRBV2 with TRBJ1-1; no clear D gene. There are 13 residues in the CDR3. The ends were cut back, 9 bases at V and 0 bases at J, with 11 bases in the middle. Germline V gene lookup returns CDR1 SNHLY and CDR2 FYNNEI. The CDR3 coding sequence is TGTGCCAGTTTTGCCGAGATGAACACTGAAGCTTTCTTT. Amino acids: CASFAEMNTEAFF.

As to this clone: The junction departs from germline at one end; a sequencing error may be responsible. Other DNA variants within this sample encode the same CDR3. The CDR3 region has the DNA TGCGCCAGCAGTTTGGTCTCCCCAAGCGCGCAGTACTTC. This sequence encodes CASSLVSPSAQYF. The chain carries TRBV28 and TRBJ2-7; D is unresolved. The CDR3 spans 13 residues. Per the germline V gene, CDR1 is MDHEN and CDR2 is SYDVKM.

The chain joins TRBV14 to TRBJ2-7; no definite D call. CDR3 length equals 14 residues. Germline CDR1 is SGHDN and CDR2 is FVKESK. Trimming took 1 base from V and 3 from J, leaving 10 bases between them. As DNA, the CDR3 is TGTGCCAGCAGCCAAGGCCCCAGGTACTACGAGCAGTACTTC. This translates into CASSQGPRYYEQYF.

This chain uses TRBV27 with TRBJ2-1; D may be TRBD2 (5 bases). V gave up 6 bases and J gave up 10 bases, with 19 bases separating them. The CDR3 is 14 amino acids. Germline CDR1 reads MNHEY; CDR2 reads SMNVEV (reference sequence). In nucleotides, the CDR3 is TGTGCCAGCAGCCCCGCAGGCCAGGAGGACGAGCAGTTCTTC. It translates to CASSPAGQEDEQFF.

The V and J genes are TRBV25-1 and TRBJ1-6; 7 bases line up with TRBD1. Trimming took 6 bases from V and 6 from J; bases not matched to a gene: 2. Germline CDR1 and CDR2: MGHDK and SYGVNS. The CDR3 totals 13 residues. CDR3 sequence: CASSRDSNSPLHF. CDR3 DNA sequence: TGTGCCAGCAGCCGGGACAGTAATTCACCCCTCCACTTT.

The genes are TRBV18 and TRBJ2-3, with D tentatively TRBD2 (6 bases). The CDR3 covers 14 residues. The germline CDR1 and CDR2 sequences are KGHSH and LQKENI. V lost 2 bases, J lost 3 bases, and 9 bases lay in between. As DNA, the CDR3 is TGTGCCAGCTCACCAGGGAGGCTTACAGATACGCAGTATTTT. Its translation: CASSPGRLTDTQYF.

The chain carries TRBV6-1 and TRBJ2-3; D may be TRBD1 (5 bases). This CDR3 is built from 15 residues. Germline V gene sequence: CDR1 MNHNS, CDR2 SASEGT. Trimming removed 1 base at V and 2 bases at J, with 10 bases between. CDR3 nucleotide sequence: TGTGCCAGCAGTGAAGAGAGCAGGGTCACAGATACGCAGTATTTT. Translated, it gives CASSEESRVTDTQYF.

A note on this clone: The same CDR3 can be traced to other DNA sequences in this sample. V gene TRBV11-2 combines with J gene TRBJ2-7, with 10 positions matching TRBD1. V shed 5 bases, J shed 2 bases, and the junction held 3 bases outside the gene matches. CDR1 is SGHAT and CDR2 is FQNNGV in the germline V gene. This CDR3 has 14 amino acids. CDR3 region: CASSLGTGAYEQYF. The DNA of the CDR3 is TGTGCCAGCAGCCTCGGGACAGGGGCCTACGAGCAGTACTTC.

The CDR3 nucleotides read TGTGCCAGTAGGCGGGGGTCGGGGGCTGAAGCTTTCTTT. Protein sequence: CASRRGSGAEAFF. This chain uses TRBV19 with TRBJ1-1, with a weak D call TRBD1 (5 bases). Germline V CDR1 and CDR2: LNHDA, SQIVND (reference sequence). The CDR3 length is 13 residues. The V end was cut by 6 bases, the J end by 6 bases, with 14 bases between.

As for this clone: Its ends do not fully match the called genes, so a read error is possible. The CDR3 nucleotides are TGTGCCACCGGCAGAGTAGGCCTCGGGAAGGGTGAAGCTTTCTTT. Protein: CATGRVGLGKGEAFF. This chain uses TRBV15 with TRBJ1-1, with no clear D. This CDR3 contains 15 residues. Germline-derived CDR1 and CDR2 are LNHNV and YYDKDF (reference sequence).

The genes are TRBV28 and TRBJ2-1, with D possibly TRBD1 on 6 matching bases. V was trimmed by 2 bases and J by 3 bases, leaving 20 bases between them. The CDR3 consists of 18 residues. The germline V gene encodes CDR1 MDHEN and CDR2 SYDVKM. For the CDR3, the DNA is TGTGCCAGCAGTTTACTTTTTCGGGACACCCTCGTCTACAATGAGCAGTTCTTC. It yields the protein CASSLLFRDTLVYNEQFF.

This clone was seen more than once but under ten times. This sequence joins TRBV6-1 and TRBJ1-2, with 7 bases lining up with TRBD1. With V trimmed by 6 bases and J by 6 bases, 7 bases remained unmatched. The CDR3 is 13 residues long. CDR1 is MNHNS and CDR2 is SASEGT in the germline V gene. The DNA for the CDR3 is TGTGCCAGCAGGCTACAGGGGATAGATGGCTACACCTTC. It translates to CASRLQGIDGYTF.

The chain uses TRBV2 and TRBJ1-1; TRBD1 might be the D (5 bases). CDR3 length: 13 residues. V was shortened by 6 bases and J by 5 bases, with 13 bases between the two germline ends. CDR1 is SNHLY, CDR2 FYNNEI, per germline. CDR3 in DNA: TGTGCCAGCAGGACGGGGGTTAGAACTGAAGCTTTCTTT. It translates to CASRTGVRTEAFF.

The rearrangement links TRBV6-6 to TRBJ1-2; D is possibly TRBD1 (5 bases). With 5 bases removed from V and 4 bases from J, the gap between germline ends came to 11 bases. The germline gives CDR1 MNHNY, CDR2 SVGAGI (reference sequence). CDR3 length: 13 residues. This CDR3 reads CASSETVLYGYTF. CDR3 in DNA: TGTGCCAGCAGTGAGACAGTCCTCTATGGCTACACCTTC.

The chain couples TRBV5-6 to TRBJ2-2; TRBD2 matches 8 bases. There are 17 residues in the CDR3. Germline CDR1 and CDR2: SGHDT and YYEEEE. The trim removed 1 base at V and 1 base at J, leaving 6 bases unmatched. The CDR3 nucleotides read TGTGCCAGCAGCTTGAGAGCGGGGGTGCTGAACACCGGGGAGCTGTTTTTT. As protein: CASSLRAGVLNTGELFF.

The V gene is TRBV19, the J gene TRBJ2-1, with 10 bases matching TRBD1. This CDR3 has 15 amino acids. V shed 8 bases and J 0 bases; nucleotides not matched to a gene: 4. Germline loops: CDR1 LNHDA, CDR2 SQIVND (reference sequence). The CDR3 is CASRQGANSYNEQFF. DNA of the CDR3: TGTGCCAGTCGACAGGGGGCCAACTCCTACAATGAGCAGTTCTTC. Drawing the rest from reference TRBV19 and TRBJ2-1, the complete variable domain is DGGITQSPKYLFRKEGQNVTLSCEQNLNHDAMYWYRQDPGQGLRLIYYSQIVNDFQKGDIAEGYSVSREKKESFPLTVTSAQKNPTAFYLCASRQGANSYNEQFFGPGTRLTVL.

V and J are TRBV7-6 and TRBJ2-3; tentatively, D is TRBD2 (5 bases). CDR3 size: 13 residues. In germline, CDR1 is SGHVS, CDR2 FNYEAQ. Trimming took off 4 bases at V and 6 bases at J, with 11 bases between the two ends. CDR3 nucleotides: TGTGCCAGCAGCTCTAGCTCGGCGGATACGCAGTATTTT. This sequence encodes CASSSSSADTQYF.